This entry concerns a single T cell receptor beta chain. This clone came up once. What this receptor recognizes is not known. Base qualities are not at hand, and no much larger clone is one base apart. Via the germline V gene (reference sequence), CDR1 is SGHNT and CDR2 YYREEE. Here V drops 4 bases and J drops 8 bases, and the junction holds 15 bases not matched to any gene. Measured from the cysteine to the phenylalanine, the CDR3 is 16 residues long. The only DNA kept is the CDR3, 48 bases in frame from the first base. This entry comes from a study of blood T cell repertoires in COVID-19 (TCRdb year 2020). As for the study more broadly: The collaborator samples originated in the United States, Italy and Spain and spanned the acute and convalescent phases of COVID-19. The prospective study material was composed of cDNA or gDNA derived from T cells, B-cell-depleted T cells, or PBMCs. The dataset comprised deeply sampled blood TCRbeta repertoires from subjects exposed to, actively infected with, or recovered from COVID-19. A freely available public database, intended as a resource for researchers studying the immune response to SARS-CoV-2, is where the repertoires were released. Samples were obtained from the ongoing ImmuneRACE study (first 160 participants) and from some 1,200 subjects provided by 6 global collaborators. A de-identified subject ID, COVID-19 status, age in years and sex were almost always included in the sample metadata. Where available, HLA class I and class II types were taken from metadata supplied by the sample provider and were not determined by assay-based typing.

Each collaborating institution followed its own protocols to collect whole blood in K2EDTA tubes. For TCRbeta analysis, collaborator samples were shipped as frozen whole blood, as isolated PBMCs, or as DNA extracted from either sample type. The immunoSEQ Assay, a bias-controlled multiplex PCR, was used to amplify TCRbeta CDR3 regions from genomic DNA. In the paper's pipeline: Within the assay, amplification of reference gene primers was used to estimate how many nucleated cells each sample contained. To quantify the absolute abundance of each unique TCRbeta CDR3 rearrangement, sequence reads were collapsed and filtered. For each sample, productive Simpson clonality was calculated as the square root of Simpson's diversity index across productive rearrangements. TCRdb mirrors the immuneACCESS table, restricted to in-frame sequences. Some clones are absent from its copies; in checked studies, under half trace to an unresolved V gene, and the reason for the others is unknown. D and trimming were read from the DNA, whereas the V and J calls and clone size are those reported in that table. The sample table contains over 110,000 clones; only one count was recorded for roughly four fifths of them. Approximately 14% of the sample is held by the ten biggest clonotypes.

Beyond this particular receptor, the publication reports: Clinical and demographic metadata were provided uncurated, with the amount varying by source and participant.

The chain is encoded by TRBV5-4 joined to TRBJ1-2, with 9 middle bases fitting TRBD1. The clonotype was recovered from a man at least 80 years old with acute or convalescent COVID-19. Input material: peripheral blood. This receptor has the CDR3 CASSPRRTGEGYGYTF. The base sequence is TGTGCCAGCAGCCCACGACGGACAGGGGAGGGATACGGCTACACCTTC.